One sample yielded the 5 T cell receptor beta chains listed below, sequenced in a study of patients and donors after allogeneic stem cell transplantation. MiXCR, applied by TCRdb to the RT-PCR reads, yields one record per CDR3 protein. The sample lists roughly 940,000 distinct CDR3 sequences, approximately 18% occurring once. The sequencing input was blood, either unsorted or a sorted T cell fraction (not recorded which). The receptor set was obtained from a human donor who was either an allogeneic HSCT recipient or a stem cell or donor lymphocyte infusion donor (not recorded which). It is not recorded whose cells these are; they may come from a transplant donor.

The J gene is TRBJ1-5, the V gene TRBV20-1; D call uncertain. CDR1 DFQATT and CDR2 SNEGSKA come from the germline V gene (reference sequence). Trimming stripped 4 bases from V and 0 bases from J, with 13 bases between. The CDR3 is 15 amino acids. The CDR3 DNA reads as TGCAGTGCTAAAAAGATGGAGAATAGCAATCAGCCCCAGCATTTT. It translates to CSAKKMENSNQPQHF.

V usage is TRBV7-2 and J usage is TRBJ2-1, with D perhaps TRBD2 (6 bases). Between the trimmed V and J ends, which lost 3 bases and 7 bases, there was a span of 13 bases. The CDR3 covers 14 residues. Per the germline V gene, CDR1 is SGHTA and CDR2 is FQGNSA. CDR3 sequence: CASSFATSFNEQFF. Here the CDR3 DNA reads TGTGCCAGCAGCTTCGCGACTAGTTTTAATGAGCAGTTCTTC. The variable domain in full, completed from reference TRBV7-2 and TRBJ2-1, reads GAGVSQSPSNKVTEKGKDVELRCDPISGHTALYWYRQSLGQGLEFLIYFQGNSAPDKSGLPSDRFSAERTGGSVSTLTIQRTQQEDSAVYLCASSFATSFNEQFFGPGTRLTVL.

J is TRBJ1-4 and V is TRBV3-1; D unclear. Germline values: CDR1 LGHDT, CDR2 YNNKEL (reference sequence). V lost 4 bases to trimming and J lost 5 bases, with 14 bases between them. The CDR3 length is 15 residues. The CDR3 DNA sequence: TGTGCCAGCAGCCCCGGAATAGGGTTAAATGAAAAACTGTTTTTT. The encoded protein is CASSPGIGLNEKLFF. The full variable domain, rest sourced from reference TRBV3-1 and TRBJ1-4, is DTAVSQTPKYLVTQMGNDKSIKCEQNLGHDTMYWYKQDSKKFLKIMFSYNNKELIINETVPNRFSPKSPDKAHLNLHINSLELGDSAVYFCASSPGIGLNEKLFFGSGTQLSVL.

This clonotype has at least ten counts. This chain links TRBV12-3 or TRBV12-4 with TRBJ2-1; 8 bases line up with TRBD2. The V segment lost 6 bases and the J segment 7 bases; nucleotides outside the gene matches: 8. The CDR3 has 14 residues. The CDR3 sequence is CASRPPGGRNEQFF. The CDR3 DNA reads as TGTGCCAGCAGACCCCCGGGGGGGAGGAATGAGCAGTTCTTC.

This clonotype appeared a few times. V is TRBV6-1 and J is TRBJ2-1; D gene ambiguous. The CDR3 extends over 15 amino acids. V gave up 4 bases and J gave up 7 bases, with 17 bases separating them. Germline V CDR1 and CDR2: MNHNS, SASEGT. The CDR3 here is CASSGGAYPRNEQFF. DNA of the CDR3: TGTGCCAGCAGTGGAGGAGCCTACCCCAGGAATGAGCAGTTCTTC.